The TCR beta chain described here comes from a study of blood T cell repertoires in COVID-19. Per the original methods: Reference gene primer amplification in the assay estimated nucleated cell counts. Using immunoSEQ multiplex PCR, the repertoire was profiled, and TCRdb retains in-frame clones only, with some absent. The DNA gave D and trimming, while V, J and clone size come from that table. Here the sample spans 150,000 to 200,000 clones, around nine tenths being singletons. The V gene's germline CDR1 is MNHEY and CDR2 SMNVEV (reference sequence). The trim removed 2 bases at V and 2 bases at J, leaving 9 bases unmatched. The CDR3 sequence is 17 residues long.

Sequenced input: peripheral blood. The chain is built from TRBV27 and TRBJ1-3, with 7 positions matching TRBD1. The receptor's source is a woman aged 70-85 years with COVID-19, enrolled during active disease. In DNA form, the CDR3 reads TGTGCCAGCAGTTTAATAGCAGGGGGTTGGGCTGGAAACACCATATATTTT. Amino acid sequence: CASSLIAGGWAGNTIYF.